The entry that follows covers one T cell receptor beta chain sequence. Random hexamers were used to reverse transcribe 0.5 to 1 ug of RNA. One entry per CDR3 protein, called by TCRdb with MiXCR from the immunoSEQ multiplex PCR reads. The repertoire holds over 80,000 distinct CDR3 sequences, with around 94% as singletons. These data originate in a study of CD8 T cells in Susac syndrome. There are 15 residues in the CDR3. From germline, CDR1 is LNHDA and CDR2 SQIVND (reference sequence). V lost 3 bases, J lost 11 bases, and 21 bases lay in between. The chain links TRBV19 to TRBJ2-3; the D gene could be TRBD1 or TRBD2 (5 bases each). This clonotype originated in a human donor with Susac syndrome. The sample was CD8+ T cells from PBMCs. DNA for the CDR3: TGTGCCAGTAGTATCACCCTTCGGGGACCCTCGGGGCAGTATTTT. It encodes CASSITLRGPSGQYF.